This T cell receptor beta chain was recovered during a study of vaccination effects on CD4 cells after COVID-19. The V segment lost 3 bases and the J segment 2 bases; nucleotides outside the gene matches: 24. Germline V lookup: CDR1 KGHDR, CDR2 SFDVKD. This CDR3 comprises 22 residues. Sequencing was preceded by expansion of antigen-specific CD4+ T cells with viral peptide pools in the ViraFEST assay. Following 10 days of culture, CD4+ T cells were isolated. Participants each got two BNT162b2 or mRNA-1273 vaccine doses. Assay used: immunoSEQ multiplex PCR; TCRdb lists only in-frame clones, some missing. The table has about 35,000 clones, around 80% seen once. Notes on this clone: The antigen is unknown.

J is TRBJ1-5 and V is TRBV24-1; TRBD1 agrees at 7 bases. This clonotype was obtained from a human donor who received a COVID-19 vaccine. Some clones in this sample may be carry-over from other donors' samples. This specimen consisted of CD4+ T cells from PBMCs cultured with HCoV-NL63 spike peptides, obtained after COVID-19 vaccination. In nucleotides, the CDR3 is TGTGCCACCAGTGATCCTCCCGAGGGGTTCCGAGACAGGGTTAGAGGCAATCAGCCCCAGCATTTT. Protein product: CATSDPPEGFRDRVRGNQPQHF.